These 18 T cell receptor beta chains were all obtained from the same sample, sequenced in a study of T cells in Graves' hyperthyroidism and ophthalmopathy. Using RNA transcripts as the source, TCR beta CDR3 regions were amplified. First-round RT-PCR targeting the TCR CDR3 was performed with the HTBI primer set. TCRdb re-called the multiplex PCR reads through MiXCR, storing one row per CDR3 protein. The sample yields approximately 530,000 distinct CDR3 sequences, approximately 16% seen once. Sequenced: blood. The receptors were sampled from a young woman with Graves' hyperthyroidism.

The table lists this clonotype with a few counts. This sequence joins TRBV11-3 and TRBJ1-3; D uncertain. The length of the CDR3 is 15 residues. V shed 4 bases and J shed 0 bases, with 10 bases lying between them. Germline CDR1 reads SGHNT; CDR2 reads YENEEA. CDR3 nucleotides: TGTGCCAGCAGCTCTCCCCGGCCCTCTGGAAACACCATATATTTT. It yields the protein CASSSPRPSGNTIYF.

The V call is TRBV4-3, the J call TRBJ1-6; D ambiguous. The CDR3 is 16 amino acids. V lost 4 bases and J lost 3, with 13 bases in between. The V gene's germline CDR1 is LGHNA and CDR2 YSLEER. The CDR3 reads CASSPTGRDYNSPLHF. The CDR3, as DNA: TGCGCCAGCAGCCCCACCGGACGGGACTATAATTCACCCCTCCACTTT.

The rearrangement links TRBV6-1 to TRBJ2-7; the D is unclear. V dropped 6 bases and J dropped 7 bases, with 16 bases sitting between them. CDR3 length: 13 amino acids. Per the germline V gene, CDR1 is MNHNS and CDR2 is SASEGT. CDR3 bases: TGTGCCAGCAGCCCGAAGGAAATACAGGAGCAGTACTTC. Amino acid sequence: CASSPKEIQEQYF.

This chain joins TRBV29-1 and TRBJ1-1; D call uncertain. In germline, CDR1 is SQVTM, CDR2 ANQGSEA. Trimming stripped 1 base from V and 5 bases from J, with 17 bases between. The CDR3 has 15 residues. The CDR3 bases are TGCAGCGTTGAAGGCGGTCAGGTGGGGAGGACTGAAGCTTTCTTT. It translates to CSVEGGQVGRTEAFF.

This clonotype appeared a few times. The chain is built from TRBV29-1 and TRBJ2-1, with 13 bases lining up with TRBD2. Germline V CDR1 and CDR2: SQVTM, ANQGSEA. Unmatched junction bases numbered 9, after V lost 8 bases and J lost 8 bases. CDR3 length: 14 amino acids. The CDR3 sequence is CSTSGRALFDEQFF. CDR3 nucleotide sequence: TGCAGCACTAGCGGGAGGGCCCTATTCGATGAGCAGTTCTTC.

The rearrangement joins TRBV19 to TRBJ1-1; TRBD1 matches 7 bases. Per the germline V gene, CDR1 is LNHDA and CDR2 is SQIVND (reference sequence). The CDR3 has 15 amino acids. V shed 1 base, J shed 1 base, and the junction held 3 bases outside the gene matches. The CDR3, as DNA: TGTGCCAGTAGTATAGCGGACAGGCCGAACACTGAAGCTTTCTTT. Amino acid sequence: CASSIADRPNTEAFF.

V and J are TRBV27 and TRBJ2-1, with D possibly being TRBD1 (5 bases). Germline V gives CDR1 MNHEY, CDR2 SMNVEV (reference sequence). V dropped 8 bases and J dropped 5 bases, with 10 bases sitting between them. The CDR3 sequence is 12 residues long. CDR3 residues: CASGALNNEQFF. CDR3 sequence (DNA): TGTGCCAGCGGGGCCCTTAACAATGAGCAGTTCTTC.

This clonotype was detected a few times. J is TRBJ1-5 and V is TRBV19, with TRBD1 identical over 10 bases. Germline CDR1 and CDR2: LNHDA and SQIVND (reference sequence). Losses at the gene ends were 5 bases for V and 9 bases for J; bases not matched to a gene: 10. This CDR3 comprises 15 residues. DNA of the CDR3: TGTGCCAGTAGTCGACAGGGGGCTTCGCTTGGGCCCCAGCATTTT. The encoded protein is CASSRQGASLGPQHF.

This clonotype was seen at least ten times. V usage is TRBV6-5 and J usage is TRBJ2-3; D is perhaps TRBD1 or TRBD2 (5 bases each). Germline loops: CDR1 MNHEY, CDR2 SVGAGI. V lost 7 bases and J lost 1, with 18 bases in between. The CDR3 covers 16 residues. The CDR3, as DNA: TGTGCCAGCACCTTACTCGGGGCGCGGGGCACAGATACGCAGTATTTT. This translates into CASTLLGARGTDTQYF.

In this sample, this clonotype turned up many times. The CDR3 region is CASSPLATQETQYF. CDR3 in DNA: TGTGCCAGCAGCCCCCTGGCGACACAAGAGACCCAGTACTTC. The chain employs TRBV28 and TRBJ2-5, with no clear D. The CDR3 is made up of 14 amino acids. V gave up 6 bases and J gave up 2 bases, with 13 bases separating them. In germline, CDR1 is MDHEN, CDR2 SYDVKM.

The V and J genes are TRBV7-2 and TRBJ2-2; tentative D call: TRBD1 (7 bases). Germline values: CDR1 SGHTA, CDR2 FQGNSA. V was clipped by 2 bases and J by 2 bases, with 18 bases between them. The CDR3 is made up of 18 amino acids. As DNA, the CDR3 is TGTGCCAGCAGCTTATTTGCCAGGGGGGTCGCAAACACCGGGGAGCTGTTTTTT. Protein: CASSLFARGVANTGELFF.

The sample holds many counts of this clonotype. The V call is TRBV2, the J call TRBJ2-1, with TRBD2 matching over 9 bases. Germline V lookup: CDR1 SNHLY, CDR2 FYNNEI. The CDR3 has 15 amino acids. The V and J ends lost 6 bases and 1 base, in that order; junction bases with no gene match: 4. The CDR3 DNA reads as TGTGCCAGCAGGGCGGGGGGGGGATCCTACAATGAGCAGTTCTTC. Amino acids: CASRAGGGSYNEQFF.

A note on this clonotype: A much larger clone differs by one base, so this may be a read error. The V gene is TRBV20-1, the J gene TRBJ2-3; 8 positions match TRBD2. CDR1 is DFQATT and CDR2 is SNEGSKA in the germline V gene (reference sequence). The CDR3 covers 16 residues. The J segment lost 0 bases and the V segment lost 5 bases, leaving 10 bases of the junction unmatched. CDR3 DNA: TGCAGTGCTGCCCGAGCGGGGGCGGCTAGCACAGATACGCAGTATTTT. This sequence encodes CSAARAGAASTDTQYF.

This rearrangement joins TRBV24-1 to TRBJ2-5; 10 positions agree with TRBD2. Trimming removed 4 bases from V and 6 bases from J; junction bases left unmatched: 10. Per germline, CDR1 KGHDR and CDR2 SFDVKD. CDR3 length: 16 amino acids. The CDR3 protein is CATSDPLAGEVQTQYF. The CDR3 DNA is TGTGCCACCAGTGACCCGCTAGCGGGAGAAGTGCAGACCCAGTACTTC.

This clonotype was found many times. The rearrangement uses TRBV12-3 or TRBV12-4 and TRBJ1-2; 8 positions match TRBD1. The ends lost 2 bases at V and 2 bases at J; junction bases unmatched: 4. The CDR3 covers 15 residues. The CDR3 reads CASSLFRTGNYGYTF. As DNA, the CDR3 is TGTGCCAGCAGTTTATTCCGGACAGGGAACTATGGCTACACCTTC.

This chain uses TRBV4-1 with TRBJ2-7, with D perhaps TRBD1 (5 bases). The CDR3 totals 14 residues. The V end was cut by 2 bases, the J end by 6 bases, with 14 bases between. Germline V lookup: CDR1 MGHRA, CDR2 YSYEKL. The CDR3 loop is CASSQPDRGAEQYF. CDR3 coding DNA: TGCGCCAGCAGCCAACCCGACAGAGGAGCCGAGCAGTACTTC.

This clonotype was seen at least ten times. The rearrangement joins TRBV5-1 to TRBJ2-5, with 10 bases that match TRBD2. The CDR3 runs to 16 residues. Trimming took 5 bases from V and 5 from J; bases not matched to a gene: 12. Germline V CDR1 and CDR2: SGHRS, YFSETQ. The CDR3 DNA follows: TGCGCCAGCAGTCCGCGGGGTAGCGGGGGGCCGGAGACCCAGTACTTC. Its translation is CASSPRGSGGPETQYF.

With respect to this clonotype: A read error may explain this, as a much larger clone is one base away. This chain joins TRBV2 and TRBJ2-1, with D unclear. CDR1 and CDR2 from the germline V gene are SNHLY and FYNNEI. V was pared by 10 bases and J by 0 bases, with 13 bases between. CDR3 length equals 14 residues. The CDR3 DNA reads TGTGCCACCAGACTGGGAAGCTCCTACAATGAGCAGTTCTTC. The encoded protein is CATRLGSSYNEQFF.